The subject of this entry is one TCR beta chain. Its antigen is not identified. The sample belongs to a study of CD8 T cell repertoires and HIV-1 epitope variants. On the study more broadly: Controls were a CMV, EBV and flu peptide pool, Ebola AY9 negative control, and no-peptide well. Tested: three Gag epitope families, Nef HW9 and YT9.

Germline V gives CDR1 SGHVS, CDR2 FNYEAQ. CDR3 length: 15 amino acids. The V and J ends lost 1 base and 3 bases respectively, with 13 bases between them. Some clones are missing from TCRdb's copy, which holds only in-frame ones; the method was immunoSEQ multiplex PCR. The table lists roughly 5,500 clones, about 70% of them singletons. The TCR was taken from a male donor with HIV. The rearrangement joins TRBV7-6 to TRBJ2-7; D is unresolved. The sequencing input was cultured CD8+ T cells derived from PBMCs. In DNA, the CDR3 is TGTGCCAGCAGCTTAGAGGCAGACTCCTACTACGAGCAGTACTTC. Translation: CASSLEADSYYEQYF.